These 26 T cell receptor beta chains were sequenced from one sample in a study of human T cells and chemical hapten exposure. One entry per CDR3 protein, called by TCRdb with MiXCR from the RACE reads. This table holds 110,000 to 150,000 distinct CDR3 sequences, approximately 12% found once. Time point of the sample: patch test 2, 6 weeks after DPC sensitization. Stated treatment: therapeutic diphenylcyclopropenone sensitization with weekly scalp DPC. Here the sequenced sample was whole blood, taken in connection with sensitization to the hapten diphenylcyclopropenone (DPC). The receptors shown here come from a woman in her forties or fifties with alopecia areata. Some clones in this sample may be carry-over from other donors' samples.

In its sample, this clonotype was seen a few times. J is TRBJ2-1 and V is TRBV6-1; unclear D gene. The CDR3 has 11 residues. CDR1 and CDR2 (germline): MNHNS, SASEGT. V lost 1 base to trimming and J lost 12 bases, with 7 bases between them. CDR3 coding DNA: TGTGCCAGCAGTGAAGACTGGAGGCAGTTCTTC. Its protein is CASSEDWRQFF.

This clonotype occurred many times. This chain joins TRBV12-3 or TRBV12-4 and TRBJ2-7; TRBD2 is a possible D gene (5 bases). The CDR3 length is 12 residues. Trimming pared 5 bases from V and 6 bases from J, leaving 11 bases between. The CDR3 nucleotides read TGTGCCAGCAGTGGCGGGCTAAGCGAGCAGTACTTC. Its translation: CASSGGLSEQYF.

This clonotype appeared a few times. The chain uses TRBV27 and TRBJ1-1; D is uncertain. Germline V lookup: CDR1 MNHEY, CDR2 SMNVEV (reference sequence). CDR3 length equals 13 residues. Trimming cost V 6 bases and J 0 bases, with 8 bases left between them. The CDR3 loop is CASRWAMNTEAFF. CDR3 sequence (DNA): TGTGCCAGCAGATGGGCCATGAACACTGAAGCTTTCTTT.

V usage is TRBV3-1 and J usage is TRBJ2-3; no reliable D call. This CDR3 contains 16 residues. V was trimmed by 3 bases and J by 1 base, leaving 14 bases between them. Germline loops: CDR1 LGHDT, CDR2 YNNKEL (reference sequence). CDR3 in amino acids: CASSHRAPRGTDTQYF. DNA of the CDR3: TGTGCCAGCAGCCACCGTGCCCCCCGGGGCACAGATACGCAGTATTTT.

In its sample, this clonotype was seen once. The chain combines TRBV29-1 with TRBJ2-3; 8 bases map to TRBD2. The ends lost 7 bases at V and 4 bases at J; junction bases unmatched: 4. Germline V gene lookup returns CDR1 SQVTM and CDR2 ANQGSEA. This CDR3 has 12 amino acids. DNA of the CDR3: TGCAGCGGGCGGGAGGCCGCAGATACGCAGTATTTT. Its protein product is CSGREAADTQYF.

The rearrangement joins TRBV29-1 to TRBJ2-3; a possible D gene is TRBD2 (5 bases). The germline CDR1 and CDR2 sequences are SQVTM and ANQGSEA. Trimming cost V 7 bases and J 0 bases, with 11 bases left between them. The CDR3 has 13 residues. CDR3 coding DNA: TGCAGCGGAGGGTGGACTAGCACAGATACGCAGTATTTT. It is translated as CSGGWTSTDTQYF.

The sample holds a few counts of this clonotype. The chain uses TRBV18 and TRBJ2-3, with 7 bases lining up with TRBD1. The V and J ends lost 3 bases and 2 bases, in that order; junction bases with no gene match: 5. Germline CDR1 and CDR2: KGHSH and LQKENI. The CDR3 consists of 15 residues. The CDR3 reads CASSPQTGVTDTQYF. In DNA form, the CDR3 reads TGTGCCAGCTCACCTCAAACAGGGGTCACAGATACGCAGTATTTT.

Ten or more counts support this clonotype. The gene calls are TRBV19 and TRBJ1-2, with D possibly TRBD1 on 5 matching bases. Germline V gene lookup returns CDR1 LNHDA and CDR2 SQIVND (reference sequence). This CDR3 region has 15 residues. With 5 bases removed from V and 2 bases from J, the gap between germline ends came to 15 bases. CDR3: CASSPAGWGNYGYTF. CDR3 nucleotide sequence: TGTGCCAGTAGTCCGGCGGGGTGGGGCAACTATGGCTACACCTTC.

The chain uses TRBV7-2 and TRBJ2-3, with D unresolved. This CDR3 region has 13 residues. The germline V gene has CDR1 SGHTA and CDR2 FQGNSA. V dropped 1 base and J dropped 3 bases, with 5 bases sitting between them. CDR3 amino acids: CASSLGVTDTQYF. CDR3 nucleotides: TGTGCCAGCAGCTTAGGGGTTACAGATACGCAGTATTTT. Full variable domain (remainder filled in from reference TRBV7-2 and TRBJ2-3): GAGVSQSPSNKVTEKGKDVELRCDPISGHTALYWYRQSLGQGLEFLIYFQGNSAPDKSGLPSDRFSAERTGGSVSTLTIQRTQQEDSAVYLCASSLGVTDTQYFGPGTRLTVL.

Many counts were recorded for this clonotype. The CDR3 nucleotides read TGTGCCAGCAGTGGAGGACTAGCGGGGTCCTACAATGAGCAGTTCTTC. Protein sequence: CASSGGLAGSYNEQFF. The V gene is TRBV2, the J gene TRBJ2-1; 12 bases line up with TRBD2. The CDR3 spans 16 residues. V dropped 4 bases and J dropped 1; count of bases not matched to a gene: 2. Germline assignment: CDR1 SNHLY and CDR2 FYNNEI.

This clonotype turned up a few times. The rearrangement links TRBV7-6 to TRBJ2-7; 8 bases match TRBD1. The germline CDR1 and CDR2 sequences are SGHVS and FNYEAQ. V dropped 4 bases and J dropped 0; count of bases not matched to a gene: 14. The CDR3 sequence is 18 residues long. For the CDR3, the DNA is TGTGCCAGCAGCTCAGGGACAGGACTCCTAGGGGACTCCTACGAGCAGTACTTC. This translates into CASSSGTGLLGDSYEQYF.

This clonotype was seen a handful of times. The V and J genes are TRBV2 and TRBJ1-1; D remains ambiguous. The CDR3 contains 14 residues. From germline, CDR1 is SNHLY and CDR2 FYNNEI. Trimming stripped 2 bases from V and 1 base from J, with 8 bases between. In DNA form, the CDR3 reads TGTGCCAGCAGTGAAAGGGTCCGGAACACTGAAGCTTTCTTT. Amino acids: CASSERVRNTEAFF.

The chain combines TRBV12-3 or TRBV12-4 with TRBJ2-4, with D perhaps matching TRBD1 (6 bases). The CDR3 spans 15 residues. The ends were cut back, 3 bases at V and 1 base at J, with 10 bases in the middle. Here the CDR3 DNA reads TGTGCCAGCAGTTTTAGTCAGGGGGCCAAAAACATTCAGTACTTC. This codes for CASSFSQGAKNIQYF.

This clonotype showed up many times. The chain carries TRBV6-6 and TRBJ1-6; a weak D match, TRBD1 (5 bases). Trimming took 6 bases from V and 10 from J, leaving 13 bases between them. The germline gives CDR1 MNHNY, CDR2 SVGAGI (reference sequence). The CDR3 is 13 residues long. CDR3 bases: TGTGCCAGCAGCCACAGAGGGGAATCACCCCTCCACTTT. Amino acid sequence: CASSHRGESPLHF.

J is TRBJ2-5 and V is TRBV2; 14 nucleotides align to TRBD2. The germline V gene encodes CDR1 SNHLY and CDR2 FYNNEI. V was clipped by 4 bases and J by 6 bases; unmatched bases: 4. The CDR3 spans 15 residues. The CDR3 loop reads CASSGGLAGGQTQYF. CDR3 nucleotides: TGTGCCAGCAGTGGAGGACTAGCGGGAGGCCAGACCCAGTACTTC. The full variable domain, rest sourced from reference TRBV2 and TRBJ2-5, is EPEVTQTPSHQVTQMGQEVILRCVPISNHLYFYWYRQILGQKVEFLVSFYNNEISEKSEIFDDQFSVERPDGSNFTLKIRSTKLEDSAMYFCASSGGLAGGQTQYFGPGTRLLVL.

This clonotype appeared a few times. The chain uses TRBV19 and TRBJ2-1, with 8 bases that match TRBD2. Per germline, CDR1 LNHDA and CDR2 SQIVND (reference sequence). Trimming took 1 base from V and 5 from J; bases not matched to a gene: 1. The CDR3 is made up of 14 amino acids. CDR3 region: CASSIGGLDNEQFF. CDR3 sequence (DNA): TGTGCCAGTAGTATAGGGGGACTAGACAATGAGCAGTTCTTC.

This clonotype occurred many times. This chain connects TRBV5-1 to TRBJ1-4; a weak D match, TRBD1 (5 bases). V lost 3 bases, J lost 2 bases, and 8 bases lay in between. Germline values: CDR1 SGHRS, CDR2 YFSETQ. The CDR3 extends over 14 amino acids. The CDR3 sequence is CASSSGRTNEKLFF. As DNA, the CDR3 is TGCGCCAGCAGCTCGGGACGGACTAATGAAAAACTGTTTTTT. Full variable domain (rest looked up from reference TRBV5-1 and TRBJ1-4): KAGVTQTPRYLIKTRGQQVTLSCSPISGHRSVSWYQQTPGQGLQFLFEYFSETQRNKGNFPGRFSGRQFSNSRSEMNVSTLELGDSALYLCASSSGRTNEKLFFGSGTQLSVL.

This clonotype was detected a few times. V is TRBV19 and J is TRBJ1-5; a possible D gene is TRBD1 (5 bases). The CDR3 is 12 residues long. Trimming stripped 3 bases from V and 6 bases from J, with 6 bases between. The germline V gene has CDR1 LNHDA and CDR2 SQIVND (reference sequence). CDR3 nucleotide sequence: TGTGCCAGTAGTATCCAGGGTCAGCCCCAGCATTTT. Its translation: CASSIQGQPQHF.

This clonotype was detected only a few times. The chain employs TRBV3-1 and TRBJ2-5; unclear D gene. V dropped 0 bases and J dropped 5 bases, with 13 bases sitting between them. This CDR3 region has 15 residues. CDR1 is LGHDT and CDR2 is YNNKEL in the germline V gene (reference sequence). Here the CDR3 DNA reads TGTGCCAGCAGCCAAGATCCGGGTCCTAGGGAGACCCAGTACTTC. Encoded protein: CASSQDPGPRETQYF.

This clonotype has more than one count but fewer than ten. The chain recombines TRBV5-1 with TRBJ2-7; TRBD1 might be the D (6 bases). This CDR3 comprises 14 residues. The germline V and J ends were trimmed by 2 bases and 0 bases, with 9 bases remaining between them. The V gene's germline CDR1 is SGHRS and CDR2 YFSETQ. In DNA form, the CDR3 reads TGCGCCAGCAGCTTTGGGGACATCTCCTACGAGCAGTACTTC. This sequence encodes CASSFGDISYEQYF.

This clonotype was seen ten or more times. V usage is TRBV9 and J usage is TRBJ2-7, with 8 bases fitting TRBD1. The CDR3 sequence is 14 residues long. CDR1 and CDR2 from the germline V gene are SGDLS and YYNGEE. The trim removed 4 bases at V and 5 bases at J, leaving 8 bases unmatched. CDR3 bases: TGTGCCAGCAGCAGAGGACAGGGATCCCACGAGCAGTACTTC. It is translated as CASSRGQGSHEQYF.

This clonotype was seen repeatedly, ten times or more. In DNA form, the CDR3 reads TGTGCCAGCAGTTACTCAGGGGCCCGCAATCAGCCCCAGCATTTT. It is translated as CASSYSGARNQPQHF. This sequence joins TRBV6-6 and TRBJ1-5; a possible D gene is TRBD1 (5 bases). This CDR3 is built from 15 residues. CDR1 and CDR2 from the germline V gene are MNHNY and SVGAGI (reference sequence). V lost 0 bases and J lost 2, with 8 bases in between.

In its sample, this clonotype was seen many times. This chain joins TRBV6-6 and TRBJ2-7, with 9 bases identical to TRBD2. CDR1 MNHNY and CDR2 SVGAGI come from the germline V gene (reference sequence). V lost 7 bases to trimming and J lost 3 bases; unmatched junction nucleotides: 10. This CDR3 is built from 15 residues. The chain's CDR3 is CASTAPGLAIYEQYF. The CDR3 DNA is TGTGCCAGCACCGCCCCCGGACTAGCGATCTACGAGCAGTACTTC.

This clonotype was seen ten or more times. The chain has TRBV6-2 or TRBV6-3 and TRBJ1-1; perhaps TRBD1 as D (5 bases). The germline V and J ends were trimmed by 2 bases and 6 bases, with 7 bases remaining between them. CDR1 and CDR2 from the germline V gene are MNHEY and SVGEGT. The CDR3 has 12 residues. CDR3 residues: CASSYVTAEAFF. For the CDR3, the DNA is TGTGCCAGCAGTTACGTGACAGCTGAAGCTTTCTTT.

This clonotype was observed at least ten times. This sequence joins TRBV9 and TRBJ2-7, with a weak D call TRBD2 (5 bases). CDR3 length equals 15 residues. Deletions cut 4 bases from V and 0 bases from J, with 14 bases between. Germline V gene data show CDR1 as SGDLS and CDR2 as YYNGEE. CDR3 nucleotides: TGTGCCAGCAGCATTAGCGCCTTGAGCTCCTACGAGCAGTACTTC. Its translation: CASSISALSSYEQYF.

This chain links TRBV15 with TRBJ1-5; perhaps TRBD1 as D (5 bases). In germline, CDR1 is LNHNV, CDR2 YYDKDF (reference sequence). The V end lost 0 bases, the J end lost 0 bases, and 12 bases lay between the germline ends. The CDR3 totals 17 residues. DNA for the CDR3: TGTGCCACCAGCAGAGAGGGCAGGGCATATAGCAATCAGCCCCAGCATTTT. Translation gives CATSREGRAYSNQPQHF.